This TCR beta chain originates from a study of cytomegalovirus exposure and HLA in healthy donors. General study results and limits: Sequences of the TCR beta chain were said to predict the HLA-A and HLA-B alleles of most subjects accurately. There was a cluster of highly shared sequence variants that was likely a sequencing artifact. TCR beta chains associated with HLA were, in a later analysis, more clonally expanded than equally common others. Researchers had no immune exposure information except CMV serostatus available.

This clone was recorded once. The antigen is unknown. The PCR employed 60 Vbeta primers together with 13 Jbeta primers. Clones were read by immunoSEQ multiplex PCR, and TCRdb kept only the in-frame ones, dropping some. Among about 170,000 clones listed, roughly 84% were seen once. The CDR3 sequence is 16 residues long. J was trimmed by 8 bases and V by 1 base; bases with no gene match: 9. Germline V gene lookup returns CDR1 LNHNV and CDR2 YYDKDF (reference sequence). Material: PBMCs. This TCR derives from a boy under 10 years old in good health and CMV-seronegative. This chain uses TRBV15 with TRBJ2-1; 9 nucleotides line up with TRBD2. This CDR3 is CATSRGGSGGADEQFF. As DNA, the CDR3 is TGTGCCACCAGCAGAGGGGGTAGCGGGGGAGCTGATGAGCAGTTCTTC.